The entry that follows covers one T cell receptor beta chain sequence. The data derive from a study of regulatory T cells in long-lasting Graves disease. This sample's time point: persistent/refractory GD, antithyroid drugs over 5 years with positive TRAb. The TCR library was made from RNA that had been extracted from PBMCs in TRIzol. Trimming removed 5 bases from V and 5 bases from J; junction bases left unmatched: 10. This CDR3 is 14 amino acids long. The V gene's germline CDR1 is SQVTM and CDR2 ANQGSEA. The TCR beta library used iRepertoire HTBI primers with Arm-PCR amplification of CDR3. A single record per CDR3 protein comes from TCRdb applying MiXCR to the multiplex PCR reads. The sample includes some 440,000 distinct CDR3 sequences, roughly 20% seen only once; the top ten take approximately 7.8%.

This rearrangement joins TRBV29-1 to TRBJ2-5, with TRBD2 identical over 8 bases. Sequenced material: peripheral blood mononuclear cells (PBMCs), taken when the disease was refractory, from a patient treated with antithyroid drugs. The TCR comes from a female donor with Graves disease. The CDR3 sequence: CSVPLAGPTETQYF. CDR3 nucleotide sequence: TGCAGCGTTCCTTTAGCGGGACCGACGGAGACCCAGTACTTC.